This is a list of T cell receptor beta chains from one sample in a study of blood T cells in healthy people across ages. TCRdb recomputed calls from the 5' RACE reads with MiXCR, one row per CDR3 protein. The sample includes around 940,000 distinct CDR3 sequences, roughly 51% seen only once; the top ten take about a fifth. Material: blood. The receptors stem from a woman aged 60-70 years in good health. Each CDR3 is given with its conserved first and last residue. D genes are given only for firm matches. Clone sizes are given selectively: once, few, many, or a class where the clone is expanded.

j_gene: TRBJ2-1
v_gene: TRBV20-1
d_gene: -
abundance: -
len: 13
CDR3aa: CSAPEGSYNEQFF
CDR3nt: TGCAGTGCCCCGGAGGGGTCCTACAATGAGCAGTTCTTC

j_gene: TRBJ2-3
v_gene: TRBV7-9
d_gene: -
abundance: few
len: 14
CDR3aa: CASSLALLGDTQYF
CDR3nt: TGTGCCAGCAGCTTAGCGCTATTAGGGGATACGCAGTATTTT

j_gene: TRBJ2-3
v_gene: TRBV9
d_gene: -
abundance: -
len: 15
CDR3aa: CASSDRPYGTDTQYF
CDR3nt: TGTGCCAGCAGCGACCGTCCCTACGGCACAGATACGCAGTATTTT

j_gene: TRBJ2-7
v_gene: TRBV20-1
d_gene: -
abundance: -
len: 14
CDR3aa: CSARAVSSYNEQYF
CDR3nt: TGCAGTGCTAGAGCGGTCAGCTCCTACAATGAGCAGTACTTC

j_gene: TRBJ2-1
v_gene: TRBV11-1
d_gene: -
abundance: -
len: 12
CDR3aa: CASSPGAYEQFF
CDR3nt: TGTGCCAGCAGCCCGGGGGCCTATGAGCAGTTCTTC

j_gene: TRBJ2-3
v_gene: TRBV15
d_gene: -
abundance: -
len: 15
CDR3aa: CATSRPGLDTDTQYF
CDR3nt: TGTGCCACCAGCAGACCGGGGCTAGACACAGATACGCAGTATTTT

j_gene: TRBJ2-3
v_gene: TRBV2
d_gene: -
abundance: -
len: 15
CDR3aa: CASSEYAASTDTQYF
CDR3nt: TGTGCCAGCAGTGAATATGCAGCTAGCACAGATACGCAGTATTTT

j_gene: TRBJ1-5
v_gene: TRBV7-2
d_gene: -
abundance: -
len: 14
CDR3aa: CASSSQTGVGPQHF
CDR3nt: TGTGCCAGCAGCTCCCAAACAGGAGTCGGGCCCCAGCATTTT

j_gene: TRBJ2-1
v_gene: TRBV7-3
d_gene: -
abundance: few
len: 12
CDR3aa: CASSLTENEQFF
CDR3nt: TGTGCCAGCAGCTTAACGGAAAATGAGCAGTTCTTC

j_gene: TRBJ2-7
v_gene: TRBV27
d_gene: TRBD1
abundance: few
len: 16
CDR3aa: CASSSYPGQATFEQYF
CDR3nt: TGTGCCAGCAGTTCCTATCCTGGACAGGCTACCTTCGAGCAGTACTTC

j_gene: TRBJ2-2
v_gene: TRBV29-1
d_gene: -
abundance: -
len: 14
CDR3aa: CSVELRGPTGELFF
CDR3nt: TGCAGCGTCGAACTAAGGGGCCCCACCGGGGAGCTGTTTTTT

j_gene: TRBJ1-1
v_gene: TRBV7-2
d_gene: -
abundance: few
len: 15
CDR3aa: CASSPTGAMNTEAFF
CDR3nt: TGTGCCAGCAGCCCGACAGGAGCTATGAACACTGAAGCTTTCTTT

j_gene: TRBJ2-7
v_gene: TRBV20-1
d_gene: -
abundance: -
len: 12
CDR3aa: CSAFRESYEQYF
CDR3nt: TGCAGTGCCTTCAGGGAATCCTACGAGCAGTACTTC

j_gene: TRBJ1-5
v_gene: TRBV20-1
d_gene: TRBD1
abundance: few
len: 15
CDR3aa: CSAGQGRPSNQPQHF
CDR3nt: TGCAGTGCAGGACAGGGGAGACCTAGCAATCAGCCCCAGCATTTT

j_gene: TRBJ2-3
v_gene: TRBV5-1
d_gene: TRBD2
abundance: once
len: 16
CDR3aa: CASTHRLAGESDTQYF
CDR3nt: TGCGCCAGCACCCACAGACTAGCGGGAGAGTCAGATACGCAGTATTTT

j_gene: TRBJ2-1
v_gene: TRBV20-1
d_gene: TRBD1
abundance: -
len: 15
CDR3aa: CSAREPDREYNEQFF
CDR3nt: TGCAGTGCTAGAGAACCGGACAGGGAGTACAATGAGCAGTTCTTC

j_gene: TRBJ2-7
v_gene: TRBV12-3/TRBV12-4
d_gene: TRBD2
abundance: few
len: 14
CDR3aa: CASSPGLALYEQYF
CDR3nt: TGTGCCAGCAGTCCGGGACTAGCTTTGTACGAGCAGTACTTC

j_gene: TRBJ1-2
v_gene: TRBV20-1
d_gene: -
abundance: -
len: 14
CDR3aa: CSARRGPYNYGYTF
CDR3nt: TGCAGTGCCAGAAGAGGACCTTACAACTATGGCTACACCTTC

j_gene: TRBJ2-7
v_gene: TRBV5-1
d_gene: -
abundance: few
len: 15
CDR3aa: CASSLEVGSRLRQYF
CDR3nt: TGCGCCAGCAGCTTGGAGGTGGGCAGCCGCTTGAGGCAGTACTTC

j_gene: TRBJ1-2
v_gene: TRBV5-1
d_gene: -
abundance: few
len: 16
CDR3aa: CASSLYQGPNNYGYTF
CDR3nt: TGCGCCAGCAGCTTGTACCAGGGGCCGAATAACTATGGCTACACCTTC

j_gene: TRBJ1-1
v_gene: TRBV10-3
d_gene: -
abundance: -
len: 17
CDR3aa: CAIKTEASAYMNTEAFF
CDR3nt: TGTGCCATCAAAACGGAGGCCTCTGCGTACATGAACACTGAAGCTTTCTTT

j_gene: TRBJ2-7
v_gene: TRBV15
d_gene: TRBD1
abundance: few
len: 15
CDR3aa: CATSRDADRASEQYF
CDR3nt: TGTGCCACCAGCAGAGATGCAGACAGGGCTAGCGAGCAGTACTTC

j_gene: TRBJ1-6
v_gene: TRBV5-1
d_gene: TRBD1
abundance: -
len: 14
CDR3aa: CASSPGQAHSPPHF
CDR3nt: TGCGCCAGCAGCCCGGGACAGGCCCATTCACCCCCCCACTTT

j_gene: TRBJ2-7
v_gene: TRBV4-1
d_gene: TRBD2
abundance: -
len: 15
CDR3aa: CASSQGTSSYYEQYF
CDR3nt: TGCGCCAGCAGCCAAGGGACTAGCAGTTACTACGAGCAGTACTTC

j_gene: TRBJ2-7
v_gene: TRBV30
d_gene: -
abundance: -
len: 12
CDR3aa: CAGSLQGREQYF
CDR3nt: TGTGCCGGGAGCCTACAGGGTCGAGAGCAGTACTTC

j_gene: TRBJ2-2
v_gene: TRBV12-3/TRBV12-4
d_gene: -
abundance: -
len: 14
CDR3aa: CASREGGGTGELFF
CDR3nt: TGTGCCAGCAGGGAGGGAGGCGGCACCGGGGAGCTGTTTTTT

j_gene: TRBJ1-1
v_gene: TRBV5-1
d_gene: -
abundance: -
len: 15
CDR3aa: CASFQRIHRGNEAFF
CDR3nt: TGCGCCAGCTTCCAAAGGATACACCGAGGAAATGAAGCTTTCTTT

j_gene: TRBJ2-7
v_gene: TRBV12-3/TRBV12-4
d_gene: -
abundance: -
len: 17
CDR3aa: CASSPGLGSGSSYEQYF
CDR3nt: TGTGCCAGCAGCCCAGGCCTTGGGTCAGGGAGTTCCTACGAGCAGTACTTC

j_gene: TRBJ2-3
v_gene: TRBV7-3
d_gene: -
abundance: many
len: 13
CDR3aa: CASRPGSADTQYF
CDR3nt: TGTGCCAGTCGTCCCGGGAGTGCAGATACGCAGTATTTT

j_gene: TRBJ2-1
v_gene: TRBV11-2
d_gene: -
abundance: -
len: 12
CDR3aa: CASSFWSNEQFF
CDR3nt: TGTGCCAGCAGCTTCTGGTCGAATGAGCAGTTCTTC

j_gene: TRBJ2-1
v_gene: TRBV5-1
d_gene: TRBD1
abundance: -
len: 19
CDR3aa: CASSPRGQGLILSGNEQFF
CDR3nt: TGCGCCAGCAGCCCGCGTGGACAGGGCCTGATCCTATCGGGGAATGAGCAGTTCTTC

j_gene: TRBJ2-3
v_gene: TRBV9
d_gene: TRBD2
abundance: -
len: 14
CDR3aa: CASSMGTSTKRAYF
CDR3nt: TGTGCCAGCTCGATGGGGACTAGCACAAAGCGGGCGTATTTT

j_gene: TRBJ2-7
v_gene: TRBV25-1
d_gene: TRBD2
abundance: many
len: 11
CDR3aa: CASTGGYEQYF
CDR3nt: TGTGCCAGCACGGGAGGTTACGAGCAGTACTTC

j_gene: TRBJ2-7
v_gene: TRBV7-9
d_gene: -
abundance: -
len: 14
CDR3aa: CASTMAGRTYEQYF
CDR3nt: TGTGCCAGCACCATGGCAGGGAGGACCTACGAGCAGTACTTC

j_gene: TRBJ2-2
v_gene: TRBV4-1
d_gene: TRBD2
abundance: -
len: 15
CDR3aa: CASGLAGSNTGELFF
CDR3nt: TGCGCCAGCGGACTAGCGGGCTCGAACACCGGGGAGCTGTTTTTT

j_gene: TRBJ1-1
v_gene: TRBV5-6
d_gene: -
abundance: few
len: 13
CDR3aa: CASLRGANTEAFF
CDR3nt: TGTGCCTCCCTCCGGGGGGCGAACACTGAAGCTTTCTTT

j_gene: TRBJ2-3
v_gene: TRBV2
d_gene: -
abundance: -
len: 14
CDR3aa: CASTASHATDTQYF
CDR3nt: TGTGCCAGCACTGCTAGTCACGCCACAGATACGCAGTATTTT

j_gene: TRBJ1-2
v_gene: TRBV5-7
d_gene: -
abundance: -
len: 16
CDR3aa: CASSNQQAKANYGYTF
CDR3nt: TGTGCCAGCAGCAACCAACAGGCAAAAGCTAACTATGGCTACACCTTC

j_gene: TRBJ2-5
v_gene: TRBV5-1
d_gene: TRBD2
abundance: -
len: 14
CDR3aa: CASRGLAGAETQYF
CDR3nt: TGCGCCAGCAGGGGGTTGGCGGGAGCGGAGACCCAGTACTTC

j_gene: TRBJ2-7
v_gene: TRBV10-3
d_gene: TRBD2
abundance: -
len: 13
CDR3aa: CAIKLAGSYEQYF
CDR3nt: TGTGCCATCAAACTAGCGGGTTCCTACGAGCAGTACTTC

j_gene: TRBJ2-1
v_gene: TRBV29-1
d_gene: TRBD2
abundance: few
len: 13
CDR3aa: CSVRTSGNYEQFF
CDR3nt: TGCAGCGTTCGGACTAGCGGGAACTATGAGCAGTTCTTC

j_gene: TRBJ2-7
v_gene: TRBV4-3
d_gene: -
abundance: few
len: 13
CDR3aa: CATSLDLSYEQYF
CDR3nt: TGCGCCACCTCTTTAGACTTATCCTACGAGCAGTACTTC

j_gene: TRBJ2-2
v_gene: TRBV7-9
d_gene: -
abundance: -
len: 18
CDR3aa: CASSKQGTNVPTTGELFF
CDR3nt: TGTGCCAGCAGCAAACAGGGTACCAATGTCCCAACCACCGGGGAGCTGTTTTTT

j_gene: TRBJ2-7
v_gene: TRBV7-3
d_gene: TRBD2
abundance: -
len: 13
CDR3aa: CASSPGTIGEQYF
CDR3nt: TGTGCCAGCAGCCCCGGGACTATCGGCGAGCAGTACTTC

j_gene: TRBJ2-3
v_gene: TRBV7-2
d_gene: -
abundance: -
len: 17
CDR3aa: CASSLKGGTTNTDTQYF
CDR3nt: TGTGCCAGCTCCCTTAAGGGGGGTACTACTAACACAGATACGCAGTATTTT

j_gene: TRBJ2-3
v_gene: TRBV10-2
d_gene: TRBD1
abundance: -
len: 15
CDR3aa: CTSSAGTGWADTQYF
CDR3nt: TGCACCAGCAGTGCCGGGACAGGGTGGGCAGATACGCAGTATTTT

j_gene: TRBJ2-6
v_gene: TRBV15
d_gene: -
abundance: -
len: 17
CDR3aa: CATSRLSQGSGANVLTF
CDR3nt: TGTGCCACCAGCAGGCTATCACAGGGATCTGGGGCCAACGTCCTGACTTTC

j_gene: TRBJ2-5
v_gene: TRBV20-1
d_gene: -
abundance: few
len: 13
CDR3aa: CSAPPTESGTQYF
CDR3nt: TGCAGTGCTCCGCCGACCGAAAGCGGGACCCAGTACTTC

j_gene: TRBJ2-5
v_gene: TRBV7-2
d_gene: TRBD2
abundance: once
len: 14
CDR3aa: CASTLLATRETQYF
CDR3nt: TGTGCCAGCACCTTACTAGCGACACGGGAGACCCAGTACTTC